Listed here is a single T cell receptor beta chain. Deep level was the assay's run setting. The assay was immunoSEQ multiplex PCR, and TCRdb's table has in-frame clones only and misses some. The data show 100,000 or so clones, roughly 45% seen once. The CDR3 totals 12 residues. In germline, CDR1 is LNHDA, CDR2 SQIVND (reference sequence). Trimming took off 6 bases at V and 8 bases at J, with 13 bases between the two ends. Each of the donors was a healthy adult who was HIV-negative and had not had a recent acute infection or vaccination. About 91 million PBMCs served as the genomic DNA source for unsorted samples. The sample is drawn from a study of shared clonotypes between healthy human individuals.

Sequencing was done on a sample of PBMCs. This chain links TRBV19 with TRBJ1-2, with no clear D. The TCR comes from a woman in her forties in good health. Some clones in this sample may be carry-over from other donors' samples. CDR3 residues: CASSEFQRGYTF. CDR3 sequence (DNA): TGTGCCAGTAGCGAATTTCAGAGGGGCTACACCTTC.